The clone carrying this T cell receptor beta chain was picked up one time. Its antigen is still unknown. Clones were sequenced by immunoSEQ multiplex PCR, and TCRdb holds only the in-frame ones, with some missing. Of about 2 million clones in the sample, 95% are singletons; the top ten hold 0.13%. The record originates from a study of shared clonotypes between healthy human individuals. Overall study context: Per donor, three plates held CD4 naive cells, three held CD4 memory, two held CD8 naive and one held CD8 memory. Points from the study as a whole: A reduction in generation probabilities was seen for non-shared clonotypes relative to those shared by all four donors. Tissues were not sampled, only blood, and their repertoires likely differ. A handful of donors had 5% to 6.5% of their naive CD4 clonotypes in common.

Sequencing input: naive CD4+ T cells sorted from blood. Subset given: CD45RA+ positively selected. The receptor comes from a man younger than 35 in good health.

The chain's CDR3 is CASSEEGPQYF. The CDR3 bases are TGTGCCAGCAGTGAAGAGGGACCGCAGTACTTC. V gene TRBV6-1 combines with J gene TRBJ2-7; tentatively, D is TRBD1 or TRBD2 (5 bases each). Per the germline V gene, CDR1 is MNHNS and CDR2 is SASEGT. The CDR3 has 11 residues. V was pared by 1 base and J by 9 bases, with 7 bases between.